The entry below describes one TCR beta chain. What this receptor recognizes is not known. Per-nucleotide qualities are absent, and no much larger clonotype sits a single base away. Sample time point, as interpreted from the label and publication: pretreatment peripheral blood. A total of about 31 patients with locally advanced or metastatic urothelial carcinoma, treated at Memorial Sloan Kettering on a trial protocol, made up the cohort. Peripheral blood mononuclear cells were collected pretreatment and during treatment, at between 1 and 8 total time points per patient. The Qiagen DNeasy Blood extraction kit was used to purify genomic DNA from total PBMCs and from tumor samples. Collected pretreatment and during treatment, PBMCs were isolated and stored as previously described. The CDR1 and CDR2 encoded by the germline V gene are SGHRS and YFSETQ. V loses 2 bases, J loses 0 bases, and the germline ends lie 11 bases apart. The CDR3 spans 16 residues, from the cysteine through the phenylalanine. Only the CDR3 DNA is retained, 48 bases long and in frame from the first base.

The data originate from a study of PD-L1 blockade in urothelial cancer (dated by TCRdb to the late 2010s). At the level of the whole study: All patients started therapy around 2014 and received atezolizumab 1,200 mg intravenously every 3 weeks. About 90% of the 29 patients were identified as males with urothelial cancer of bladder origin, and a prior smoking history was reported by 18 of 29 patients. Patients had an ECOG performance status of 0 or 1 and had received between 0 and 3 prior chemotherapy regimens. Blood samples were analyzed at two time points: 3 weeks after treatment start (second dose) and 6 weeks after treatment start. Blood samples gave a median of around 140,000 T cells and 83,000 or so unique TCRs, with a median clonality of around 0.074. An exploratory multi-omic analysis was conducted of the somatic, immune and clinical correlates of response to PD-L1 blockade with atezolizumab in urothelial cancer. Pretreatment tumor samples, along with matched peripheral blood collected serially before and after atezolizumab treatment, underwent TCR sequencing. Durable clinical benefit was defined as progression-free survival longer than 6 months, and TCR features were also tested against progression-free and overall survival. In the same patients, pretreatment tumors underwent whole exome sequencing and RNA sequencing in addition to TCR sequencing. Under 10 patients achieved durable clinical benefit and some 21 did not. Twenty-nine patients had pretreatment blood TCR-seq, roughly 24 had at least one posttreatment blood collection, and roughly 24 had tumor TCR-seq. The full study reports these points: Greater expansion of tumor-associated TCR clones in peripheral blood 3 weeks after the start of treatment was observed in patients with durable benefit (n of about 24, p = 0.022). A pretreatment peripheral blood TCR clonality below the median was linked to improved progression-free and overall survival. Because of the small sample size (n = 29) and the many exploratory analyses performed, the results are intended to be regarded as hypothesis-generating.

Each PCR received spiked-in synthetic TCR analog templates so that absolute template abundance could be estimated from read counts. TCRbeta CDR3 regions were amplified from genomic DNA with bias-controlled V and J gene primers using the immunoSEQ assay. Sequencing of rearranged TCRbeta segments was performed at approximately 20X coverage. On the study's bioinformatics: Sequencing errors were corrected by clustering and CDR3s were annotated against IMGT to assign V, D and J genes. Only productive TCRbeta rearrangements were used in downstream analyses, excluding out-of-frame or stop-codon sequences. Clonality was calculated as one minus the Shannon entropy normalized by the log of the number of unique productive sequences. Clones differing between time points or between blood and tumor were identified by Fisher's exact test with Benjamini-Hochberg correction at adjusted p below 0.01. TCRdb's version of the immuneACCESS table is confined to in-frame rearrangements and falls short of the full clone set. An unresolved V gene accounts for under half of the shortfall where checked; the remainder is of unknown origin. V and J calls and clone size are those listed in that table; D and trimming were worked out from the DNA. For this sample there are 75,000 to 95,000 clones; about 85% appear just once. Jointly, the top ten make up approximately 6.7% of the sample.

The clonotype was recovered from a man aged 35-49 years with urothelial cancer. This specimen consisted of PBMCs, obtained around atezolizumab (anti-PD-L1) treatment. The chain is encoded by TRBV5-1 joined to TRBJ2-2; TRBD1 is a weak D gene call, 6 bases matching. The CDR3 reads CASSFLTGPNTGELFF. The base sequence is TGCGCCAGCAGCTTTTTGACAGGACCGAACACCGGGGAGCTGTTTTTT. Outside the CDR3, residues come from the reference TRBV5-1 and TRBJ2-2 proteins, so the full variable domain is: KAGVTQTPRYLIKTRGQQVTLSCSPISGHRSVSWYQQTPGQGLQFLFEYFSETQRNKGNFPGRFSGRQFSNSRSEMNVSTLELGDSALYLCASSFLTGPNTGELFFGEGSRLTVL.